The TCR beta chain under discussion was sequenced for a study of cytomegalovirus exposure and HLA in healthy donors. CDR1 and CDR2 from the germline V gene are MDHEN and SYDVKM. V lost 8 bases, J lost 7 bases, and 9 bases stayed unmatched. The CDR3 is 13 amino acids. Primers: 60 Vbeta forward and 13 Jbeta reverse. The table came from immunoSEQ multiplex PCR; TCRdb's copy has only in-frame clones and leaves some out. The table includes 200,000 to 250,000 clones, approximately 82% detected once. The genes are TRBV28 and TRBJ2-3; 7 bases match TRBD1. The clonotype was recovered from a man between 18 and 35 years old in good health and CMV-seronegative. Sequencing was carried out using PBMCs. CDR3 coding DNA: TGTGCCAGCGGGGCAGGGGGTGTGAATACGCAGTATTTT. This sequence encodes CASGAGGVNTQYF.